These T cell receptor beta chains were read from a single sample in a study of T cells in Graves' hyperthyroidism and ophthalmopathy. TCRdb ran MiXCR on the multiplex PCR reads and lists one entry per CDR3 protein. The sample consists of around 700,000 distinct CDR3 sequences, around a sixth of them appearing once. Sequences were obtained from blood. Receptors originate from a woman between 45 and 60 years old with Graves' hyperthyroidism that later progressed to Graves' ophthalmopathy. Both conserved end residues are part of each CDR3. The order of the fields is D gene, J gene, V gene, clone size, CDR3 protein, CDR3 DNA. The D gene is left open where the match is weak. Size tells how often a clone was seen (once, few, many) or the class of an expanded clone, and some rows leave it out.

D: .; J: TRBJ1-5; V: TRBV6-1; size: .; CDR3: CASSEVEGHQPQHF; DNA: TGTGCCAGCAGTGAAGTAGAAGGACACCAGCCCCAGCATTTT
D: .; J: TRBJ1-4; V: TRBV6-5; size: few; CDR3: CASSYGVEGSNEKLFF; DNA: TGTGCCAGCAGTTACGGAGTAGAGGGGTCGAATGAAAAACTGTTTTTT
D: TRBD1; J: TRBJ1-2; V: TRBV30; size: many; CDR3: CAWSTGGGSRYTF; DNA: TGTGCCTGGAGTACAGGGGGAGGTTCGCGCTACACCTTC
D: .; J: TRBJ2-6; V: TRBV14; size: .; CDR3: CASSQELRPSGVNVLTF; DNA: TGTGCCAGCAGCCAAGAACTCCGTCCCTCTGGGGTCAACGTCCTGACTTTC
D: .; J: TRBJ2-3; V: TRBV20-1; size: few; CDR3: CSAGLGPDTQYF; DNA: TGCAGTGCTGGGTTGGGGCCAGATACGCAGTATTTT
D: .; J: TRBJ2-7; V: TRBV5-1; size: many; CDR3: CASSLYGSGVEQYF; DNA: TGCGCCAGCAGCTTGTACGGAAGCGGAGTCGAGCAGTACTTC
D: TRBD2; J: TRBJ2-7; V: TRBV3-1; size: .; CDR3: CASSQEASGAVPSYEQYF; DNA: TGTGCCAGCAGCCAAGAGGCTAGCGGAGCCGTCCCTTCCTACGAGCAGTACTTC
D: .; J: TRBJ1-4; V: TRBV5-6; size: .; CDR3: CANSFGASNEKLFF; DNA: TGTGCCAACAGCTTCGGGGCGTCGAATGAAAAACTGTTTTTT
D: .; J: TRBJ1-1; V: TRBV6-1; size: .; CDR3: CASSDRGQPNTEAFF; DNA: TGTGCCAGCAGTGATCGCGGACAGCCAAACACTGAAGCTTTCTTT
D: .; J: TRBJ1-2; V: TRBV19; size: .; CDR3: CASSIVARESFGYTF; DNA: TGTGCCAGTAGTATAGTGGCCAGGGAATCGTTTGGCTACACCTTC
D: .; J: TRBJ2-4; V: TRBV27; size: few; CDR3: CASSLMGGKNIQYF; DNA: TGTGCCAGCAGTTTAATGGGTGGCAAAAACATTCAGTACTTC
D: TRBD2; J: TRBJ2-3; V: TRBV20-1; size: many; CDR3: CSAHHSGGTDTQYF; DNA: TGCAGTGCTCATCATAGCGGGGGCACAGATACGCAGTATTTT
D: .; J: TRBJ2-5; V: TRBV5-1; size: few; CDR3: CASSPSVGLGETQYF; DNA: TGCGCCAGCAGCCCGTCGGTGGGGCTGGGGGAGACCCAGTACTTC
D: TRBD1; J: TRBJ2-3; V: TRBV20-1; size: many; CDR3: CSARPGQGVTDTQYF; DNA: TGCAGTGCTAGGCCCGGACAGGGAGTCACAGATACGCAGTATTTT
D: .; J: TRBJ1-1; V: TRBV12-3/TRBV12-4; size: few; CDR3: CASRTFRGNTEAFF; DNA: TGTGCCAGCAGAACATTCAGGGGGAACACTGAAGCTTTCTTT
D: .; J: TRBJ1-3; V: TRBV3-1; size: few; CDR3: CASSQGYYSGNTIYF; DNA: TGTGCCAGCAGCCAAGGTTACTACTCTGGAAACACCATATATTTT
D: TRBD1; J: TRBJ1-5; V: TRBV9; size: .; CDR3: CASSVGDRATQPQHF; DNA: TGTGCCAGCAGCGTAGGGGACAGGGCGACCCAGCCCCAGCATTTT
D: TRBD1; J: TRBJ2-7; V: TRBV29-1; size: .; CDR3: CSALGQGVSYEQYF; DNA: TGCAGCGCCCTGGGGCAGGGGGTGTCCTACGAGCAGTACTTC
D: TRBD1; J: TRBJ2-2; V: TRBV5-4; size: .; CDR3: CASRPQGAYTGELFF; DNA: TGTGCCAGCAGGCCCCAGGGGGCTTACACCGGGGAGCTGTTTTTT
D: TRBD1; J: TRBJ1-2; V: TRBV12-3/TRBV12-4; size: .; CDR3: CASSFWGQQSNYGYTF; DNA: TGTGCCAGCAGTTTTTGGGGACAGCAATCTAACTATGGCTACACCTTC
D: .; J: TRBJ2-3; V: TRBV11-2; size: many; CDR3: CASSNTRLVQDTQYF; DNA: TGTGCCAGCAGCAATACTAGACTAGTACAAGATACGCAGTATTTT
D: TRBD1; J: TRBJ1-3; V: TRBV7-3; size: few; CDR3: CASSVTGAISGNTIYF; DNA: TGTGCCAGCAGCGTAACAGGGGCTATCTCTGGAAACACCATATATTTT
D: .; J: TRBJ1-1; V: TRBV10-2; size: .; CDR3: CASRERQNTEAFF; DNA: TGCGCCAGCAGGGAGAGACAGAACACTGAAGCTTTCTTT
D: .; J: TRBJ1-4; V: TRBV5-8; size: .; CDR3: CASSLRFGWATNEKLFF; DNA: TGTGCCAGCAGCTTGCGCTTCGGATGGGCAACTAATGAAAAACTGTTTTTT
D: TRBD1; J: TRBJ2-1; V: TRBV11-3; size: .; CDR3: CAGSRDAGGYAEQFF; DNA: TGTGCCGGCAGCCGGGACGCAGGGGGCTATGCTGAGCAGTTCTTC
D: .; J: TRBJ2-2; V: TRBV10-3; size: .; CDR3: CAISAHTARELFF; DNA: TGTGCCATCAGTGCCCACACGGCCCGGGAGCTGTTTTTT
D: .; J: TRBJ1-1; V: TRBV7-2; size: .; CDR3: CASSRASGMNTEAFF; DNA: TGTGCCAGCAGCCGTGCCTCGGGGATGAACACTGAAGCTTTCTTT
D: TRBD1; J: TRBJ1-5; V: TRBV30; size: .; CDR3: CAWRAGRTGGQPQHF; DNA: TGTGCCTGGAGGGCTGGCCGGACAGGGGGTCAGCCCCAGCATTTT
D: TRBD2; J: TRBJ2-5; V: TRBV4-2; size: .; CDR3: CASSQAGVRQETQYF; DNA: TGTGCCAGCAGCCAGGCGGGGGTTCGCCAAGAGACCCAGTACTTC
D: .; J: TRBJ1-5; V: TRBV3-1; size: many; CDR3: CASSLARDAPQPQHF; DNA: TGTGCCAGCAGCCTCGCCCGGGACGCGCCCCAGCCCCAGCATTTT
D: TRBD2; J: TRBJ2-7; V: TRBV6-1; size: .; CDR3: CASRTIGGDEQYF; DNA: TGTGCCAGCAGAACCATTGGGGGGGACGAGCAGTACTTC
D: TRBD2; J: TRBJ2-5; V: TRBV7-9; size: few; CDR3: CAISLAGVETQYF; DNA: TGTGCCATCTCCCTAGCGGGGGTTGAGACCCAGTACTTC
D: TRBD1; J: TRBJ1-6; V: TRBV5-1; size: few; CDR3: CASSTGTAYNSPLHF; DNA: TGCGCCAGCAGCACCGGGACAGCTTATAATTCACCCCTCCACTTT
D: .; J: TRBJ2-7; V: TRBV7-3; size: few; CDR3: CASSSPYPEDRPYEQYF; DNA: TGTGCCAGCAGCTCACCTTACCCCGAGGACAGACCCTACGAGCAGTACTTC
D: .; J: TRBJ1-5; V: TRBV5-6; size: few; CDR3: CASSPEPKPPGDQPQHF; DNA: TGTGCCAGCAGCCCGGAACCCAAACCCCCGGGGGATCAGCCCCAGCATTTT
D: .; J: TRBJ1-5; V: TRBV5-5; size: .; CDR3: CASSLWWDSNQPQHF; DNA: TGTGCCAGCAGCCTATGGTGGGATAGCAATCAGCCCCAGCATTTT
D: TRBD1; J: TRBJ1-6; V: TRBV20-1; size: .; CDR3: CSAVRDRGEYSPLHF; DNA: TGCAGTGCTGTCCGGGACAGGGGCGAGTATTCACCCCTCCACTTT
D: .; J: TRBJ2-2; V: TRBV5-1; size: many; CDR3: CASSLGTGANTGELFF; DNA: TGCGCCAGCAGCTTGGGTACCGGGGCGAACACCGGGGAGCTGTTTTTT
D: .; J: TRBJ1-2; V: TRBV6-1; size: few; CDR3: CASSDQTGFYGYTF; DNA: TGTGCCAGCAGTGACCAGACAGGTTTCTATGGCTACACCTTC
D: TRBD1; J: TRBJ2-7; V: TRBV10-3; size: many; CDR3: CATRYGTVISYEQYF; DNA: TGTGCCACCCGATACGGGACAGTGATCTCCTACGAGCAGTACTTC
D: .; J: TRBJ2-1; V: TRBV3-1; size: many; CDR3: CASSQEPGSSYNEQFF; DNA: TGTGCCAGCAGCCAAGAGCCCGGGAGCTCCTACAATGAGCAGTTCTTC
D: .; J: TRBJ2-7; V: TRBV5-6; size: many; CDR3: CASSFGGSNEQYF; DNA: TGTGCCAGCAGCTTCGGAGGGTCCAACGAGCAGTACTTC
D: .; J: TRBJ1-5; V: TRBV19; size: few; CDR3: CASISTQGRRNQPQHF; DNA: TGTGCCAGTATTTCCACTCAGGGCCGCCGCAATCAGCCCCAGCATTTT
D: .; J: TRBJ2-3; V: TRBV5-1; size: .; CDR3: CASINGGGLADTQYF; DNA: TGCGCCAGTATTAATGGTGGAGGGTTGGCAGATACGCAGTATTTT
D: TRBD1; J: TRBJ2-3; V: TRBV5-4; size: few; CDR3: CASSHAIRTGEDTQYF; DNA: TGTGCCAGCAGCCACGCTATTCGAACAGGGGAAGATACGCAGTATTTT